These 4 T cell receptor beta chains originate from one sample sequenced in a study of cytomegalovirus exposure and HLA in healthy donors. Primers: 60 Vbeta forward and 13 Jbeta reverse. The protocol was immunoSEQ multiplex PCR, while the TCRdb copy is restricted to in-frame clones and leaves out a portion. The sample contains over 150,000 clones, 70% to 85% of which appear only once. Sequenced material: PBMCs. The receptors were gathered from a woman in her 30s in good health and CMV-seropositive.

This chain uses TRBV11-3 with TRBJ1-2; a possible D gene is TRBD1 (5 bases). V lost 6 bases to trimming and J lost 4 bases, with 18 bases between them. The length of the CDR3 is 15 residues. The germline gives CDR1 SGHNT, CDR2 YENEEA. As DNA, the CDR3 is TGTGCCAGCAGGCCCCAATCGGGGGATAGCTATGGCTACACCTTC. It is translated as CASRPQSGDSYGYTF.

The rearrangement joins TRBV5-1 to TRBJ2-4, with D hard to call. CDR3 length: 9 residues. From germline, CDR1 is SGHRS and CDR2 YFSETQ. This CDR3 reads CVIAGIQYF. DNA of the CDR3: TGCGTTATCGCAGGAATTCAGTACTTC.

The rearrangement uses TRBV7-9 and TRBJ2-7, with a weak D call TRBD1 (5 bases). V was shortened by 1 base and J by 3 bases, with 13 bases between the two germline ends. Germline-derived CDR1 and CDR2 are SEHNR and FQNEAQ (reference sequence). The CDR3 covers 15 residues. CDR3 loop: CASSLGQGNRYEQYF. In nucleotides, the CDR3 is TGTGCCAGCAGCTTAGGGCAGGGCAACCGCTACGAGCAGTACTTC.

The chain links TRBV19 to TRBJ1-1, with D possibly being TRBD1 (6 bases). Germline V gives CDR1 LNHDA, CDR2 SQIVND (reference sequence). The V gene lost 7 bases and the J gene lost 2 bases, with 14 bases spanning the gap. This CDR3 region has 14 residues. This CDR3 reads CASTRSGVNTEAFF. The CDR3, as DNA: TGTGCCAGTACCCGCTCAGGGGTTAACACTGAAGCTTTCTTT.